This T cell receptor (beta chain) originates from a study of cytomegalovirus exposure and HLA in healthy donors. Germline CDR1 reads SGHTA; CDR2 reads FQGTGA. V shed 1 base and J 2 bases; nucleotides not matched to a gene: 2. This CDR3 has 15 residues. Researchers ran the PCR with 60 Vbeta and 13 Jbeta primers. Per the original data handling: An analysis performed later counted 73 million or so unique TCR beta chains (approximately 10 million of them shared). Clones were sequenced by immunoSEQ multiplex PCR, and TCRdb holds only the in-frame ones, with some missing. From that table come the V and J calls and clone size; the DNA was used to work out D and trimming. Here the sample spans more than 130,000 clones, approximately 80% being singletons. Study-wide points: Many donors shared some public TCRs, even though most TCR sequences were rare. Later on, an analysis tied around 17,000 TCR beta sequences to HLA alleles at 0.05 false discovery rate.

The donors comprised healthy bone marrow donors. On this clone: Its antigen is undetermined.

The rearrangement links TRBV7-3 to TRBJ2-1; the match to TRBD2 covers 7 bases. The specimen sequenced was PBMCs. The TCR originated in a male donor in good health and CMV-seronegative. The CDR3 DNA reads as TGTGCCAGCAGCTTAAACCGGGGGGCCTACAATGAGCAGTTCTTC. It specifies CASSLNRGAYNEQFF.